This T cell receptor beta chain is from a study of control samples from healthy donors and cancer patients. Clones were read by immunoSEQ multiplex PCR, and TCRdb kept only the in-frame ones, dropping some. Among approximately 150,000 clones listed, over 95% were seen once. With 0 bases removed from V and 6 bases from J, the gap between germline ends came to 10 bases. Germline loops: CDR1 SGDLS, CDR2 YYNGEE. CDR3 length: 14 residues. The receptor was isolated from a woman in her twenties or thirties in good health. The chain employs TRBV9 and TRBJ2-1, with D unclear. Material: blood. CDR3 bases: TGTGCCAGCAGCGTAGGCCTTCCCGCCAATGAGCAGTTCTTC. This encodes CASSVGLPANEQFF.